This TCR beta chain derives from a study of control samples from healthy donors and cancer patients. Only in-frame clones appear in the TCRdb table, and some are missing; sequencing was by immunoSEQ multiplex PCR. There are roughly 90,000 clones in the sample; 85% to 90% occur only once, and about 10% lies in the top ten. V was cut by 7 bases and J by 1 base, with 11 bases left in between. The CDR3 extends over 14 amino acids. CDR1 is SGHRS and CDR2 is YFSETQ in the germline V gene. This TCR came from a woman aged 45-59 years with colorectal cancer. Sequenced input: PBMCs. V gene TRBV5-1 combines with J gene TRBJ2-2; D perhaps matches TRBD2 (6 bases). The CDR3 spells CASRGLLNTGELFF. CDR3 in DNA: TGCGCCAGCCGGGGACTCCTGAACACCGGGGAGCTGTTTTTT. The full variable domain, in which reference TRBV5-1 and TRBJ2-2 provide the parts outside the CDR3, is KAGVTQTPRYLIKTRGQQVTLSCSPISGHRSVSWYQQTPGQGLQFLFEYFSETQRNKGNFPGRFSGRQFSNSRSEMNVSTLELGDSALYLCASRGLLNTGELFFGEGSRLTVL.